This T cell receptor (beta chain) was documented in a study of shared clonotypes between healthy human individuals. Study-wide context: Participating donors consisted of a couple of women and a few men aged 18 to 49. Study-level findings and limits: Clonotypes that were shared across a handful of donors made up approximately 5% of naive CD4 clonotypes. On the whole, naive subsets had larger estimated richness than memory subsets had. The generation probabilities recorded for non-shared clonotypes fell below those of clonotypes shared by all four donors.

With respect to this clone: Its target is not known.

The germline CDR1 and CDR2 sequences are SEHNR and FQNEAQ (reference sequence). With 8 bases removed from V and 0 bases from J, the gap between germline ends came to 12 bases. The CDR3 loop spans 14 amino acids. Some clones are missing from TCRdb's copy, which holds only in-frame ones; the method was immunoSEQ multiplex PCR. The sample consists of about 340,000 clones, around 67% of them appearing once. The source is a man under 40 in good health. Sequencing input: memory CD4+ T cells sorted from blood. Stated subset: CD45RA-negative fraction. The chain couples TRBV7-9 to TRBJ2-3; no reliable D call. CDR3 DNA sequence: TGTGCCAGCCTGGGCCTCGGTAGCACAGATACGCAGTATTTT. This encodes CASLGLGSTDTQYF.